Following are 2 T cell receptor beta chains from one sample sequenced in a study of sequential checkpoint blockade in melanoma. Treatment meaning: randomized to nivolumab then ipilimumab (arm A) or the reverse (arm B). The repertoire was sequenced with immunoSEQ multiplex PCR; TCRdb's copy has only in-frame clones and lacks some. The table lists roughly 2,000 clones, less than 20% of them singletons, with around 17% in the top ten. This specimen was tumor tissue (inferred from file names), taken from a patient given nivolumab and ipilimumab in sequence. Source of these receptors: a human donor with melanoma.

The sample holds a few counts of this clone. The chain joins TRBV11-3 to TRBJ2-3; no reliable D call. The CDR3 contains 17 residues. V shed 0 bases and J shed 1 base, with 14 bases lying between them. CDR1 and CDR2 from the germline V gene are SGHNT and YENEEA. CDR3: CASSLEGSILGTDTQYF. CDR3 nucleotides: TGTGCCAGCAGCTTAGAGGGTTCCATTTTGGGCACAGATACGCAGTATTTT. Full variable domain (remainder filled in from reference TRBV11-3 and TRBJ2-3): EAGVVQSPRYKIIEKKQPVAFWCNPISGHNTLYWYLQNLGQGPELLIRYENEEAVDDSQLPKDRFSAERLKGVDSTLKIQPAELGDSAVYLCASSLEGSILGTDTQYFGPGTRLTVL.

The V gene is TRBV29-1, the J gene TRBJ2-1, with D possibly called TRBD1 or TRBD2 (6 bases each). V lost 4 bases to trimming and J lost 3 bases, with 16 bases between them. The CDR3 loop spans 15 amino acids. Germline-derived CDR1 and CDR2 are SQVTM and ANQGSEA. The CDR3 protein is CSVGNRQDYYNEQFF. DNA of the CDR3: TGCAGCGTTGGGAATCGACAGGACTACTACAATGAGCAGTTCTTC.